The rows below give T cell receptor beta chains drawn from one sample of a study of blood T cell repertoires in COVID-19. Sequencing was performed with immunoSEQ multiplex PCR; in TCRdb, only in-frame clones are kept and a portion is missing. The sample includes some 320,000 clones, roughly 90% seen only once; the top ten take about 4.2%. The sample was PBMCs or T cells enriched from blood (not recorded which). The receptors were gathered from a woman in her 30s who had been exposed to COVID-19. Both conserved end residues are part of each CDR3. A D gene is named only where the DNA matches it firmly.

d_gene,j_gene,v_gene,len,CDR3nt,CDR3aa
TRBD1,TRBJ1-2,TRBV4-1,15,TGCGCCAGCAGCCAACCGACAGGGCGTAACTATGGCTACACCTTC,CASSQPTGRNYGYTF
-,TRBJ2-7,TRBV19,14,TGTGCCAGTAGTATTATGGGACACACCTACGAGCAGTACTTC,CASSIMGHTYEQYF
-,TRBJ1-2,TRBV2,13,TGTGCCAGCAGTGAACGGGAGGACTATGGCTACACCTTC,CASSEREDYGYTF
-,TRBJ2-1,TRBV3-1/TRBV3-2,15,TGTGCCAGCAGCCAAGTACAGACGATCTACAATGAGCAGTTCTTC,CASSQVQTIYNEQFF
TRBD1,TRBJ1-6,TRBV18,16,TGTGCCAGCTCCGAGGGGTTCGACAGGGGTGGGTCACCCCTCCACTTT,CASSEGFDRGGSPLHF
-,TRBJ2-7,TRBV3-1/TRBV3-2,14,TGTGCCAGCACCCCTGGCTGGCGGTCCTACGAGCAGTACTTC,CASTPGWRSYEQYF
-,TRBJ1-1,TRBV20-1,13,TGCAGTGCCAGTGAACAGTTGAACACTGAAGCTTTCTTT,CSASEQLNTEAFF
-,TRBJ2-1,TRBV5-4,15,TGTGCCAGCAGCTTGGACTTTGGGCTCTACAATGAGCAGTTCTTC,CASSLDFGLYNEQFF
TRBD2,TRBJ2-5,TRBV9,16,TGTGCCAGCAGCGTCTCGGCTAGCGGGGGGACAGGGACCCAGTACTTC,CASSVSASGGTGTQYF
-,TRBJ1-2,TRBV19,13,TGTGCCAGTAGTCAAACAGGGAGCTATGGCTACACCTTC,CASSQTGSYGYTF
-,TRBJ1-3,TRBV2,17,TGTGCCAGCAATGGAGTTGATGGGTTTAAGAGTGGAAACACCATATATTTT,CASNGVDGFKSGNTIYF
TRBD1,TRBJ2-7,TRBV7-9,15,TGTGCCAGCAGCCGCCAGGGGGTTTCATCCTACGAGCAGTACTTC,CASSRQGVSSYEQYF
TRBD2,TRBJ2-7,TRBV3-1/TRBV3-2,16,TGTGCCAGCAGCCAGACTCTCGGGACTAGCGTCCACGAGCAGTACTTC,CASSQTLGTSVHEQYF
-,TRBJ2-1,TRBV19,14,TGTGCCAGTACCGATAAGTCTCCGGTAGATGAGCAGTTCTTC,CASTDKSPVDEQFF
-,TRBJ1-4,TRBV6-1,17,TGTGCCAGCAGTGGCATCACATATAGGGGTGTTAATGAAAAACTGTTTTTT,CASSGITYRGVNEKLFF
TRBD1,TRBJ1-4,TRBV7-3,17,TGTGCCAGCAGCCGCTTAGGGGGACAGGACCGTAATGAAAAACTGTTTTTT,CASSRLGGQDRNEKLFF
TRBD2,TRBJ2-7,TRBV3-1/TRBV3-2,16,TGTGCCAGCAGCCAAGCGCCGCGGGGGGGCTGTTACGAGCAGTACTTC,CASSQAPRGGCYEQYF
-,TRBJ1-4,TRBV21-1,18,TGTGCCAGGCCCCGGTCGGACAGGGGAGTCGTAGCTAATGAAAAACTGTTTTTT,CARPRSDRGVVANEKLFF
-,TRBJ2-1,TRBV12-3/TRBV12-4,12,TGTGCCAGCAGTCGGGGTTGGAATGAGCAGTTCTTC,CASSRGWNEQFF
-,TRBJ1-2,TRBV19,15,TGTGCCAGTAGCCCCAGGCGGGGGCAGGGCTATGGCTACACCTTC,CASSPRRGQGYGYTF
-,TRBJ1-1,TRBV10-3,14,TGTGCCATCAGTGAGGGGCAGGGTGTCGCTGAAGCTTTCTTT,CAISEGQGVAEAFF
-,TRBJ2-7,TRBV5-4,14,TGTGCCAGCAGCTTAGAGGGCTCCTCCTACGAGCAGTACTTC,CASSLEGSSYEQYF